This T cell receptor (beta chain) emerged from a study of long-term antiretroviral therapy in people with HIV. Version v3.0 of the immunoSEQ assay was performed at survey level. Clones were sequenced by immunoSEQ multiplex PCR, and TCRdb holds only the in-frame ones, with some missing. This table holds about 20,000 clones, approximately 86% found once. Between the trimmed V and J ends, which lost 2 bases and 4 bases, there was a span of 14 bases. This CDR3 contains 16 residues. Looked up from germline, CDR1 is MDHEN and CDR2 is SYDVKM. The chain joins TRBV28 to TRBJ1-4, with a tentative D call TRBD1 (5 bases). This specimen consisted of unsorted PBMCs, obtained 2.4 to 2.5 years after starting antiretroviral therapy. This receptor was obtained from a man aged 40-55 years with HIV. The CDR3 nucleotides are TGTGCCAGCAGTTTACAGGGCGGCGGGGTTAATGAAAAACTGTTTTTT. This sequence encodes CASSLQGGGVNEKLFF.